This T cell receptor (beta chain) was sequenced during a study of blood T cell repertoires in COVID-19. Turning to the study itself: In each case, the material was cDNA or gDNA derived from T cells, B-cell-depleted T cells, or PBMCs.

Clones were read by immunoSEQ multiplex PCR, and TCRdb kept only the in-frame ones, dropping some. The data show about 190,000 clones, less than 80% seen once. CDR3 size: 15 residues. Germline values: CDR1 LNHDA, CDR2 SQIVND (reference sequence). Trimming left V 2 bases short and J 4 bases short, with 14 bases between. This clone came up a few times. The sequence was obtained from a woman aged 45 to 65 with acute or convalescent COVID-19. V gene TRBV19 combines with J gene TRBJ1-2; possible D gene TRBD1, 6 bases. Sequencing input: peripheral blood. This CDR3 reads CASSIRGQGGYGYTF. The CDR3 DNA reads as TGTGCCAGTAGTATAAGAGGACAAGGGGGCTATGGCTACACCTTC.